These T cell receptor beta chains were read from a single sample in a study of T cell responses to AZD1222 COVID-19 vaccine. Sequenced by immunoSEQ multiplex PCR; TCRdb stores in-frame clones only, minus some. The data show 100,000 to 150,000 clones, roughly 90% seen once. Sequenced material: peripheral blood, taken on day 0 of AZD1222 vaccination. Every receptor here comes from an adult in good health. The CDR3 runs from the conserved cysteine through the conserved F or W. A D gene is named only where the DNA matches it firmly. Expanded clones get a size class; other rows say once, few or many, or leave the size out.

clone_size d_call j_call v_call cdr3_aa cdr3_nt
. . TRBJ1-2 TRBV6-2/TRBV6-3 CASSSPGGYTF TGTGCCAGCAGTTCTCCCGGGGGCTACACCTTC
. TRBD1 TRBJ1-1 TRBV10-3 CAISGTGNLEAFF TGTGCCATCAGTGGGACAGGGAATCTTGAAGCTTTCTTT
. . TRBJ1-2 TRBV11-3 CASSLRSGSRYTF TGTGCCAGCAGCTTAAGATCCGGCAGCCGCTACACCTTC
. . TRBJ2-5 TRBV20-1 CSARGGETQYF TGCAGTGCTAGGGGGGGAGAGACCCAGTACTTC
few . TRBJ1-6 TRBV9 CASSAQPNNSPLHF TGTGCCAGCAGCGCTCAGCCTAATAATTCACCCCTCCACTTT
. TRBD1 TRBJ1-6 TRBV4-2 CASSRALGDSNSPLHF TGTGCCAGCAGCCGGGCCCTCGGGGACAGCAATTCACCCCTCCACTTT
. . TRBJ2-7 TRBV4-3 CASSQERRGRTYEQYF TGCGCCAGCAGCCAAGAACGGAGGGGGCGGACCTACGAGCAGTACTTC
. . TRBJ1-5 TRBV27 CASSLQGLGNQPQHF TGTGCCAGCAGTTTACAGGGGCTCGGCAATCAGCCCCAGCATTTT
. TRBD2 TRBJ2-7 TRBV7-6 CASSSTSGGLAYEQYF TGTGCCAGCAGCTCGACTAGCGGGGGACTAGCCTACGAGCAGTACTTC
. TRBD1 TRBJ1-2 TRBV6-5 CASSSGTGGHTF TGTGCCAGCAGTTCCGGGACAGGTGGCCACACCTTC
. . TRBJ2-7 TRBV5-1 CASSLDGSPLGDEQYF TGCGCCAGCAGCTTGGATGGAAGCCCACTGGGGGACGAGCAGTACTTC
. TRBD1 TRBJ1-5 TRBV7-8 CASSLERRTGVLTGNQPQHF TGTGCCAGCAGCTTAGAAAGGCGGACAGGGGTGCTTACGGGCAATCAGCCCCAGCATTTT
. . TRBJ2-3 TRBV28 CATQWVTPSTDTQYF TGTGCGACCCAGTGGGTAACCCCTAGCACAGATACGCAGTATTTT
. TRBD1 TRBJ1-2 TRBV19 CASSPGQGAGYTF TGTGCCAGTAGCCCGGGACAGGGGGCAGGCTACACCTTC
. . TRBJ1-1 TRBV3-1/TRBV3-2 CASSQRGLAEAFF TGTGCCAGCAGCCAGAGGGGGTTGGCTGAAGCTTTCTTT
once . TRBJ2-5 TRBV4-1 CASSQDQTRAETQYF TGCGCCAGCAGCCAAGACCAGACTAGGGCAGAGACCCAGTACTTC
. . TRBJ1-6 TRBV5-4 CASSLAGTGGNSPLHF TGTGCCAGCAGCTTGGCCGGGACCGGAGGTAATTCACCCCTCCACTTT
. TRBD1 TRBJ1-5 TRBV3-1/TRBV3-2 CASSPRDRNQPQHF TGTGCCAGCAGCCCCCGGGACAGAAATCAGCCCCAGCATTTT
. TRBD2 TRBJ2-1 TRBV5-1 CASSEYAGTTNEQFF TGCGCCAGCAGCGAGTACGCCGGGACTACCAATGAGCAGTTCTTC
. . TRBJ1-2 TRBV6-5 CASSYGGANYGYTF TGTGCCAGCAGTTACGGGGGCGCCAACTATGGCTACACCTTC
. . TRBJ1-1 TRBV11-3 CASSLEAGVTEAFF TGTGCCAGCAGCTTAGAAGCTGGGGTCACTGAAGCTTTCTTT
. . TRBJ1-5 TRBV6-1 CASTGSENQPQHF TGTGCCAGCACAGGGTCGGAAAACCAGCCCCAGCATTTT
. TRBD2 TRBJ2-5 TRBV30 CAWSVVSGGPMTQYF TGTGCCTGGAGTGTAGTTAGCGGGGGCCCTATGACCCAGTACTTC
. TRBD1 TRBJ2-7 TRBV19 CASSRGQGSYEQYF TGTGCCAGTAGTAGGGGACAGGGCTCCTACGAGCAGTACTTC
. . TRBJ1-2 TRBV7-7 CASSFPTASYGYTF TGTGCCAGCAGCTTCCCGACGGCGAGCTATGGCTACACCTTC
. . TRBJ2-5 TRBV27 CASSRDSPGTQYF TGTGCCAGCAGTCGCGACTCACCGGGGACCCAGTACTTC
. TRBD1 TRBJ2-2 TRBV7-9 CASSSRTGGAGELFF TGTGCCAGCAGCTCCAGGACAGGGGGGGCCGGGGAGCTGTTTTTT
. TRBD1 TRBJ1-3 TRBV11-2 CASSRTEGGRPSGNTIYF TGTGCCAGCAGCCGAACCGAAGGGGGCAGACCCTCTGGAAACACCATATATTTT
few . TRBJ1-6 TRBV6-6 CASSYDVEGSPLHF TGTGCCAGCAGTTACGATGTAGAAGGATCACCCCTCCACTTT